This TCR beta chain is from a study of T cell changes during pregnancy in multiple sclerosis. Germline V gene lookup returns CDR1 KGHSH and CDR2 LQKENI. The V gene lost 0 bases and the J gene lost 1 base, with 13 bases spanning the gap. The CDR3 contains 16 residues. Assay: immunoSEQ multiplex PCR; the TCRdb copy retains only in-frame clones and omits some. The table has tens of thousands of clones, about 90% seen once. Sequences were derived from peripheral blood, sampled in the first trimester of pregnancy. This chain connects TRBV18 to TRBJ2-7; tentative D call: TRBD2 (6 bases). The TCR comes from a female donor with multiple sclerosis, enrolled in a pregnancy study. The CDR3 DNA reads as TGTGCCAGCTCACCACCGGAGGGGCCGGATTCCTACGAGCAGTACTTC. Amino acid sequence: CASSPPEGPDSYEQYF. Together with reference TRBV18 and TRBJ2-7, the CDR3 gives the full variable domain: NAGVMQNPRHLVRRRGQEARLRCSPMKGHSHVYWYRQLPEEGLKFMVYLQKENIIDESGMPKERFSAEFPKEGPSILRIQQVVRGDSAAYFCASSPPEGPDSYEQYFGPGTRLTVT.